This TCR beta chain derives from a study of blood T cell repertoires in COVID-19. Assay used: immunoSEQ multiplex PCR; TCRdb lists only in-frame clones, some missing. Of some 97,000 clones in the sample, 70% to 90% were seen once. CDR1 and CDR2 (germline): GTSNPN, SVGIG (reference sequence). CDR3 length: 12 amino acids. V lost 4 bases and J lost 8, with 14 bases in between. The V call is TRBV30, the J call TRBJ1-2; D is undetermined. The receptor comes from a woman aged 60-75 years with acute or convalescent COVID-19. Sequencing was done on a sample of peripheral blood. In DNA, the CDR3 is TGTGCCTGGAATGAGGGCGGAATGGGCTACACCTTC. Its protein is CAWNEGGMGYTF.